The 15 T cell receptor beta chains reported below all come from one sample, sequenced in a study of T cell repertoires in cytomegalovirus infection. TCRdb re-called the reads with MiXCR, one entry per CDR3 protein. The sample holds about 50,000 distinct CDR3 sequences, about 20% seen once. No antigen has been identified for these receptors. Source: CD8+ T cells from cultured PBMCs, taken from culture after CMV antigen stimulation. The origin of the receptors is a human donor in good health (CMV status not recorded). Some clones in this sample may be carry-over from other donors' samples.

This chain joins TRBV27 and TRBJ1-6; TRBD1 might be the D (5 bases). The CDR3 is made up of 16 amino acids. Trimming removed 6 bases from V and 0 bases from J, with 12 bases in between. Germline CDR1 reads MNHEY; CDR2 reads SMNVEV (reference sequence). Here the CDR3 DNA reads TGTGCCAGCAGCCAGGGAACTAGCTCCTATAATTCACCCCTCCACTTT. This encodes CASSQGTSSYNSPLHF.

By proportion, this clonotype is medium-sized (0.01 to 0.1%). The chain combines TRBV6-5 with TRBJ1-2, with unresolved D. The germline gives CDR1 MNHEY, CDR2 SVGAGI. This CDR3 spans 12 amino acids. V was shortened by 2 bases and J by 7 bases, with 8 bases between the two germline ends. The CDR3 reads CASSYVGSGYTF. The CDR3 nucleotides are TGTGCCAGCAGTTACGTTGGGTCTGGCTACACCTTC.

A few counts support this clonotype. The chain is built from TRBV5-4 and TRBJ2-4, with TRBD2 identical over 14 bases. The germline gives CDR1 SGHNT, CDR2 YYREEE (reference sequence). The CDR3 runs to 19 residues. Germline trimming cut 3 bases from V and 2 bases from J; bases unmatched to any gene: 10. The CDR3 coding sequence is TGTGCCAGCAGCTCCCCGGGACTAGCGGGGGACAGGACCAAAAACATTCAGTACTTC. Translation: CASSSPGLAGDRTKNIQYF.

The chain couples TRBV12-3 or TRBV12-4 to TRBJ1-2; D not certain. With 8 bases removed from V and 8 bases from J, the gap between germline ends came to 9 bases. CDR3 length: 10 amino acids. The CDR3 sequence is CASGESGYTF. The CDR3, as DNA: TGTGCCAGCGGGGAGAGCGGCTACACCTTC.

This clonotype was found many times. J is TRBJ1-4 and V is TRBV7-2; tentative D call: TRBD1 (5 bases). Germline V gene lookup returns CDR1 SGHTA and CDR2 FQGNSA. The V gene lost 1 base and the J gene lost 7 bases, with 13 bases spanning the gap. The CDR3 runs to 15 residues. The CDR3 region is CASSLGGGELEKLFF. Written as DNA, the CDR3 is TGTGCCAGCAGCTTAGGGGGGGGAGAGCTTGAAAAACTGTTTTTT.

The chain is built from TRBV6-1 and TRBJ1-2; no clear D gene. V shed 11 bases and J shed 5 bases, with 24 bases lying between them. Germline values: CDR1 MNHNS, CDR2 SASEGT. This CDR3 is 15 amino acids long. Here the CDR3 DNA reads TGTGCCGCGGAGGGAGGGAGAGGATCCCAGTATGGCTACACCTTC. Translated: CAAEGGRGSQYGYTF.

The chain has TRBV7-8 and TRBJ1-3; D is uncertain. Trimming stripped 4 bases from V and 3 bases from J, with 7 bases between. CDR3 length equals 13 residues. CDR1 and CDR2 (germline): SGHVS, FQNEAQ. DNA for the CDR3: TGTGCCAGCAGCTCGGACGGTGGAAACACCATATATTTT. Translating it yields CASSSDGGNTIYF.

In this sample, this clonotype turned up a few times. The chain is built from TRBV6-2 or TRBV6-3 and TRBJ2-7, with D perhaps matching TRBD2 (5 bases). CDR3 length equals 16 residues. The V gene's germline CDR1 is MNHEY and CDR2 SVGEGT. Trimming pared 6 bases from V and 1 base from J, leaving 19 bases between. CDR3 residues: CASSPVVASISYEQYF. CDR3 bases: TGTGCCAGCAGCCCCGTGGTGGCTAGCATTTCCTACGAGCAGTACTTC.

This rearrangement joins TRBV7-6 to TRBJ2-7; weak D call: TRBD1 (7 bases). The CDR3 totals 17 residues. Trimming took 5 bases from V and 1 from J, leaving 21 bases between them. Germline V gene lookup returns CDR1 SGHVS and CDR2 FNYEAQ. CDR3 in amino acids: CASSLQGLPEGSYEQYF. The CDR3 DNA follows: TGTGCCAGCAGCCTACAGGGGCTCCCGGAGGGGTCCTACGAGCAGTACTTC.

The chain employs TRBV27 and TRBJ2-1; TRBD1 agrees at 11 bases. V lost 3 bases and J lost 7; bases outside the gene matches: 8. In germline, CDR1 is MNHEY, CDR2 SMNVEV (reference sequence). The CDR3 is made up of 16 amino acids. The CDR3 is CASSFRTGGKGNEQFF. DNA of the CDR3: TGTGCCAGCAGTTTCAGGACAGGGGGCAAAGGAAATGAGCAGTTCTTC.

This clonotype has only a few counts. This chain uses TRBV7-9 with TRBJ2-5; 8 bases fit TRBD1. The CDR3 loop spans 14 amino acids. The junction had 2 bases not matched to a gene; V was cut back by 3 bases and J by 2 bases. Germline lookup yields CDR1 SEHNR and CDR2 FQNEAQ (reference sequence). CDR3 sequence (DNA): TGTGCCAGCAGCTTGACAGGGGTTCAAGAGACCCAGTACTTC. Translated, it gives CASSLTGVQETQYF. The full variable domain, in which reference TRBV7-9 and TRBJ2-5 provide the parts outside the CDR3, is DTGVSQNPRHKITKRGQNVTFRCDPISEHNRLYWYRQTLGQGPEFLTYFQNEAQLEKSRLLSDRFSAERPKGSFSTLEIQRTEQGDSAMYLCASSLTGVQETQYFGPGTRLLVL.

The rearrangement uses TRBV12-3 or TRBV12-4 and TRBJ1-5; D remains unclear. The length of the CDR3 is 13 residues. V lost 6 bases and J 5 bases, leaving 11 bases between the germline ends. CDR3 nucleotides: TGTGCCAGCAGGTCTACCTCGGATCAGCCCCAGCATTTT. This gives the protein CASRSTSDQPQHF.

This sequence joins TRBV2 and TRBJ2-2; TRBD1 matches 7 bases. Looked up from germline, CDR1 is SNHLY and CDR2 is FYNNEI. The CDR3 length is 15 residues. V trimming: 6 bases; J trimming: 2 bases; junction bases outside the gene matches: 6. CDR3 in amino acids: CASSAGTANTGELFF. The CDR3 nucleotides read TGTGCCAGCAGCGCCGGGACAGCTAACACCGGGGAGCTGTTTTTT. The full variable domain, in which reference TRBV2 and TRBJ2-2 provide the parts outside the CDR3, is EPEVTQTPSHQVTQMGQEVILRCVPISNHLYFYWYRQILGQKVEFLVSFYNNEISEKSEIFDDQFSVERPDGSNFTLKIRSTKLEDSAMYFCASSAGTANTGELFFGEGSRLTVL.

The chain couples TRBV5-6 to TRBJ1-5; D unclear. V was pared by 0 bases and J by 6 bases, with 4 bases between. Germline lookup yields CDR1 SGHDT and CDR2 YYEEEE. This CDR3 has 12 residues. The CDR3 is CASSLGSQPQHF. The CDR3 DNA sequence: TGTGCCAGCAGCTTGGGAAGTCAGCCCCAGCATTTT.

This clonotype was found a few times. V is TRBV7-9 and J is TRBJ1-1; D gene ambiguous. Germline-derived CDR1 and CDR2 are SEHNR and FQNEAQ (reference sequence). The CDR3 is made up of 11 amino acids. V lost 5 bases and J lost 7, with 8 bases in between. This CDR3 reads CASSPGVEAFF. CDR3 coding DNA: TGTGCCAGCAGCCCAGGAGTTGAAGCTTTCTTT.